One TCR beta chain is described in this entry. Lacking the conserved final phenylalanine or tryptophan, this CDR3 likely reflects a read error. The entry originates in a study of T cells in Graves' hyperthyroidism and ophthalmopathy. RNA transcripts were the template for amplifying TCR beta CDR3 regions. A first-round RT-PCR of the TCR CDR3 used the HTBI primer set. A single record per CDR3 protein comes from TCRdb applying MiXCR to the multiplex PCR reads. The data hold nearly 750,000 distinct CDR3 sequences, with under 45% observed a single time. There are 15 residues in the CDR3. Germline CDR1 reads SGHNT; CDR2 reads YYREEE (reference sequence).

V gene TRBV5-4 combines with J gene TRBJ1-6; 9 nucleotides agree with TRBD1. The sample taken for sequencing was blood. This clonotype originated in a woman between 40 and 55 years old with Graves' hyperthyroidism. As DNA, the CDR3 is TGCGCCAGCAGCCAAGAACAGGGGGCATATTCACCCCTCCACCTT. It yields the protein CASSQEQGAYSPLHL.